This note documents a single T cell receptor (beta chain) sequence. This entry comes from a study of OX40 agonist ivuxolimab in advanced cancers. Study overall: The dose of intravenous ivuxolimab that patients received every 2 weeks ranged from 0.01 to 10 mg/kg. Hepatocellular carcinoma, melanoma, renal cell or head and neck cancer affected the dose-escalation patients.

Sequencing used immunoSEQ multiplex PCR; TCRdb keeps in-frame clones, though not all of them. The sample includes 80,000 to 95,000 clones, about 90% seen only once; the top ten take about 8.5%. V shed 5 bases and J shed 4 bases, with 14 bases lying between them. Germline lookup yields CDR1 SEHNR and CDR2 FQNEAQ (reference sequence). The CDR3 consists of 14 residues. The origin of this receptor is an adult with an advanced solid tumor such as melanoma, head and neck, liver or kidney cancer. Sequencing used CD4+ or CD8+ T cells sorted from blood, obtained in a trial of the OX40 agonist ivuxolimab. V gene TRBV7-9 combines with J gene TRBJ1-2, with unresolved D. The CDR3, as DNA: TGTGCCAGCAGCCCCCCCCGTGGGATCTATGGCTACACCTTC. Its translation: CASSPPRGIYGYTF.